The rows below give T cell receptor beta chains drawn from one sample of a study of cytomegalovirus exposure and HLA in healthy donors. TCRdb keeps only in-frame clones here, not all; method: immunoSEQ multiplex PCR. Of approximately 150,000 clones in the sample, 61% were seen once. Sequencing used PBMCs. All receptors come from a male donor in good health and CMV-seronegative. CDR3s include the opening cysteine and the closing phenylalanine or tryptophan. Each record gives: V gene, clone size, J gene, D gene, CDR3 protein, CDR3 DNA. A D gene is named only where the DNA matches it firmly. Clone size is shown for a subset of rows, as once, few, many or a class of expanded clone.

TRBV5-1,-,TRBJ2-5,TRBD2,CASHIGSGGPETQYF,TGCGCCAGCCACATAGGATCGGGGGGGCCTGAGACCCAGTACTTC
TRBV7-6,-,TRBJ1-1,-,CASSRARDSEAFF,TGTGCCAGCAGTCGGGCCCGGGATTCCGAAGCTTTCTTT
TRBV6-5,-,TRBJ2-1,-,CASSYAPTGNNEQFF,TGTGCCAGCAGTTACGCCCCAACAGGGAACAATGAGCAGTTCTTC
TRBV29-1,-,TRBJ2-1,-,CSVEEWAGNSYNEQFF,TGCAGCGTTGAGGAATGGGCAGGGAACTCCTACAATGAGCAGTTCTTC
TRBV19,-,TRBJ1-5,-,CASSPPTRSNQPQHF,TGTGCCAGTAGCCCCCCGACAAGAAGCAATCAGCCCCAGCATTTT
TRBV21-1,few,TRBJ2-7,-,CASSKEPGQGGTYEQYF,TGTGCCAGCAGCAAAGAGCCGGGACAGGGTGGGACCTACGAGCAGTACTTC
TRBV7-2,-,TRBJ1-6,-,CASSTRQAGLNSPLHF,TGTGCCAGCAGCACCAGACAAGCGGGCCTTAATTCACCCCTCCACTTT
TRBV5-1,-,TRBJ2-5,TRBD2,CASSLATGGQETQYF,TGCGCCAGCAGCTTGGCGACCGGGGGGCAAGAGACCCAGTACTTC
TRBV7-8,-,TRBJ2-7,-,CASSPNRVFYEQYF,TGTGCCAGCAGCCCAAACAGGGTCTTCTACGAGCAGTACTTC
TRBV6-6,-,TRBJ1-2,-,CASSYPEGGDYGYTF,TGTGCCAGCAGTTATCCGGAAGGGGGGGACTATGGCTACACCTTC
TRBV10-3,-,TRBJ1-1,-,CAIRSHQQGEAFF,TGTGCCATCCGTTCCCACCAACAGGGTGAAGCTTTCTTT
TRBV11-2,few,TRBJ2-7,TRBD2,CASSRGRGEQYF,TGTGCCAGCAGCCGTGGGAGGGGTGAGCAGTACTTC
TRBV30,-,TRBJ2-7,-,CAWSRGWAYEQYF,TGTGCCTGGAGTAGAGGTTGGGCCTACGAGCAGTACTTC
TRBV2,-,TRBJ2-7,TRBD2,CASSDGLVYEQYF,TGTGCCAGCAGTGATGGACTAGTCTACGAGCAGTACTTC
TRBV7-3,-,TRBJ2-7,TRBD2,CASSSNTAPGGEQYF,TGTGCCAGCAGCTCAAACACCGCGCCGGGGGGCGAGCAGTACTTC
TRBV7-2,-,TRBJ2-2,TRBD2,CASSFLSSGRTGELFF,TGTGCCAGCAGCTTCCTGTCTAGCGGGAGGACCGGGGAGCTGTTTTTT
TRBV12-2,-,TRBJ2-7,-,CASRLALYAGSFIHEQYF,TGTGCAAGTCGCTTAGCGCTTTATGCAGGGTCTTTTATCCACGAGCAGTACTTC
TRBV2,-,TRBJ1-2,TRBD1,CASSVGQGNYGYTF,TGTGCCAGCAGCGTGGGACAGGGAAACTATGGCTACACCTTC
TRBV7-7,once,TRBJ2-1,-,CASSLDYYNEQFF,TGTGCCAGCAGCTTAGACTATTACAATGAGCAGTTCTTC
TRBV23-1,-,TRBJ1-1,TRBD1,CASSRLGTGDKWAFF,TGCGCCAGCAGTCGCCTCGGGACAGGGGACAAGTGGGCTTTCTTT